The next 8 T cell receptor beta chains were all read from a single sample in a study of T cells in Graves' hyperthyroidism and ophthalmopathy. The CDR3 regions of TCR beta were amplified from RNA transcripts. HTBI primers were the set used in a first-round RT-PCR of the TCR CDR3. TCRdb independently ran MiXCR on the multiplex PCR reads; one entry per CDR3 protein. Counted here are some 180,000 distinct CDR3 sequences, around 16% occurring once; the ten biggest clones make up 53%. What was sequenced was blood. Every receptor here comes from a woman between 45 and 60 years old with Graves' hyperthyroidism.

The table lists this clonotype with many counts. V and J are TRBV7-8 and TRBJ2-1, with a possible D match to TRBD1 (6 bases). CDR1 and CDR2 (germline): SGHVS, FQNEAQ. CDR3 length: 16 residues. Trimming removed 1 base at V and 6 bases at J, with 16 bases between. The CDR3 here is CASSLVVRGSSNEQFF. CDR3 bases: TGTGCCAGCAGCTTAGTGGTCAGGGGATCTTCCAATGAGCAGTTCTTC.

This clonotype was detected many times. CDR3 coding DNA: TGTGCCAGCAGCCGGACGGAAGGCATTCAGTACTTC. Its protein is CASSRTEGIQYF. This chain joins TRBV3-1 and TRBJ2-4; D gene uncertain. This CDR3 is built from 12 residues. With 4 bases removed from V and 9 bases from J, the gap between germline ends came to 10 bases. Germline CDR1 LGHDT, CDR2 YNNKEL (reference sequence).

This sequence joins TRBV11-2 and TRBJ1-2, with a tentative D call TRBD1 (5 bases). The V gene lost 0 bases and the J gene lost 7 bases, with 15 bases spanning the gap. CDR3 length: 15 amino acids. In germline, CDR1 is SGHAT, CDR2 FQNNGV. The DNA of the CDR3 is TGTGCCAGCAGCTTAGATTCGGCGACAGTTGGTGGCTACACCTTC. This codes for CASSLDSATVGGYTF.

This rearrangement joins TRBV5-1 to TRBJ2-7; the D is unclear. Germline CDR1 SGHRS, CDR2 YFSETQ. Trimming took off 2 bases at V and 2 bases at J, with 11 bases between the two ends. The CDR3 contains 14 residues. CDR3: CASSFSPQTYEQYF. For the CDR3, the DNA is TGCGCCAGCAGCTTTAGTCCCCAGACCTACGAGCAGTACTTC.

This clonotype was counted at least ten times. This chain uses TRBV20-1 with TRBJ2-4; D remains ambiguous. The CDR3 sequence is 14 residues long. V shed 2 bases and J shed 0 bases, with 8 bases lying between them. Germline V CDR1 and CDR2: DFQATT, SNEGSKA (reference sequence). CDR3 residues: CSARPQLAKNIQYF. CDR3 nucleotides: TGCAGTGCTAGACCGCAGCTAGCCAAAAACATTCAGTACTTC.

The rearrangement links TRBV19 to TRBJ2-1; TRBD2 aligns across 10 bases. After removal of 0 bases from V and 4 bases from J, the junction contained 3 bases not matched to a gene. Germline CDR1 reads LNHDA; CDR2 reads SQIVND (reference sequence). The length of the CDR3 is 16 residues. In nucleotides, the CDR3 is TGTGCCAGTAGTATAGATCGTAGCGGGAGGTACAATGAGCAGTTCTTC. Protein sequence: CASSIDRSGRYNEQFF.

Concerning this clonotype itself: Sequence at one end of the junction differs from germline and may be a read error. The rearrangement links TRBV4-1 to TRBJ2-2, with TRBD1 matching 11 bases. There are 17 residues in the CDR3. Germline CDR1 reads MGHRA; CDR2 reads YSYEKL. CDR3 sequence: CASNQTGTGGDTGELFF. CDR3 bases: TGCGCCAGCAACCAAACCGGGACAGGGGGAGACACCGGGGAGCTGTTTTTT.

In DNA form, the CDR3 reads TGTGCCAGCAGCTTAGAGTTGACACGCGGCGATGGCTACACCTTC. It is translated as CASSLELTRGDGYTF. The chain has TRBV7-9 and TRBJ1-2, with D unresolved. CDR1 and CDR2 (germline): SEHNR, FQNEAQ (reference sequence). The length of the CDR3 is 15 residues. Trimming cost V 1 base and J 6 bases, with 15 bases left between them.